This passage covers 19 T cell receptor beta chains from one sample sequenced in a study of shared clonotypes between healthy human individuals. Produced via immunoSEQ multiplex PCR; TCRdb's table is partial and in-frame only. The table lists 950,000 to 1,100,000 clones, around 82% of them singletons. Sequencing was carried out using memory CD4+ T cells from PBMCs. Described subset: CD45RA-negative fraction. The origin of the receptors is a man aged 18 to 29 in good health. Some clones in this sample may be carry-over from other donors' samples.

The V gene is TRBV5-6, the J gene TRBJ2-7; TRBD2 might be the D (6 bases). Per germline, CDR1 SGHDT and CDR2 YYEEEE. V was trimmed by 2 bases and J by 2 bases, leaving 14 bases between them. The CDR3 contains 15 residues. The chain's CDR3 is CASSFGAGLTYEQYF. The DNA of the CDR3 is TGTGCCAGCAGCTTTGGGGCGGGACTGACCTACGAGCAGTACTTC.

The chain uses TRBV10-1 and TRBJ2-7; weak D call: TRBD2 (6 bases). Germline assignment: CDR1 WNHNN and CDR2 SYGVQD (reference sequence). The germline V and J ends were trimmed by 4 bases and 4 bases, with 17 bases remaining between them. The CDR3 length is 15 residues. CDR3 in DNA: TGCGCCAGCAGTGGAGCTAGGGGACTGTTTTACGAGCAGTACTTC. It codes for CASSGARGLFYEQYF.

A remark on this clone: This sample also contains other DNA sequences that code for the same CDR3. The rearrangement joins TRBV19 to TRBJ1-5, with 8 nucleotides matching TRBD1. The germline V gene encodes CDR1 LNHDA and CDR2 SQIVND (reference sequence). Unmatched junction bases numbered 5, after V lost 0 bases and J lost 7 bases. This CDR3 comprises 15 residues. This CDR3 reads CASSIDDRGRQPQHF. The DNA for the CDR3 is TGTGCCAGTAGTATAGACGACAGGGGTAGACAGCCCCAGCATTTT.

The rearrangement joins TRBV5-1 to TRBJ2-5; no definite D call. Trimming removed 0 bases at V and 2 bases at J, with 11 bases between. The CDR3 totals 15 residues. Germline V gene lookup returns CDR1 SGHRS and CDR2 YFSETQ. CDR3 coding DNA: TGCGCCAGCAGCTTGGATGGCAGTACTCAAGAGACCCAGTACTTC. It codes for CASSLDGSTQETQYF. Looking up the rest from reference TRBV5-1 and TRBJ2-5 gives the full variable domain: KAGVTQTPRYLIKTRGQQVTLSCSPISGHRSVSWYQQTPGQGLQFLFEYFSETQRNKGNFPGRFSGRQFSNSRSEMNVSTLELGDSALYLCASSLDGSTQETQYFGPGTRLLVL.

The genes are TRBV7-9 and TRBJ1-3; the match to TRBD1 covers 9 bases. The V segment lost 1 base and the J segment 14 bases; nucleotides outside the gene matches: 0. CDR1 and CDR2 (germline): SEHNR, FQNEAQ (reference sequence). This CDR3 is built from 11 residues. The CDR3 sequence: CASSLGTGVYF. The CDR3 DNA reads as TGTGCCAGCAGCTTAGGGACAGGGGTATATTTT.

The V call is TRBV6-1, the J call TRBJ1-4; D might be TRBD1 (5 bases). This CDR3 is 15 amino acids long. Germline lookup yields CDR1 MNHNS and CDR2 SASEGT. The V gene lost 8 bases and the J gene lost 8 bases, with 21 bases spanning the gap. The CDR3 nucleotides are TGTGCCAGCTTGCAGGGCGAGGTACGAGGGGAAAAACTGTTTTTT. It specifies CASLQGEVRGEKLFF.

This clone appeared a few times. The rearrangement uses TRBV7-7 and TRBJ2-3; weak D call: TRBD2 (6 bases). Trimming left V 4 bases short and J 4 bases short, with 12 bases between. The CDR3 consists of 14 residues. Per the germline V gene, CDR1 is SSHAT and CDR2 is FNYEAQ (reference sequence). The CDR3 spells CASSSLSGADTQYF. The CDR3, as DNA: TGTGCCAGCAGCTCCCTGTCGGGAGCAGATACGCAGTATTTT.

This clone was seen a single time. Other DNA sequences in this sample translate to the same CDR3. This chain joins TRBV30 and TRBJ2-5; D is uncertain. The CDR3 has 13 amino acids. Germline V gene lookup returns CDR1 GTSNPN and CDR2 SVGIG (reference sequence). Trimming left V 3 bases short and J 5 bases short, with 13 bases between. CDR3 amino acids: CAWSSGSRETQYF. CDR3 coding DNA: TGTGCCTGGAGCTCCGGGTCTAGGGAGACCCAGTACTTC.

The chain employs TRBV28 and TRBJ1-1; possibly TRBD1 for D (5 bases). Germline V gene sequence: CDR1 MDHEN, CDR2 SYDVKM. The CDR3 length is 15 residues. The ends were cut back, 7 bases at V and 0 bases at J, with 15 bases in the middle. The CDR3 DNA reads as TGTGCCAGCACTAAATCGGGGGGAATGAACACTGAAGCTTTCTTT. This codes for CASTKSGGMNTEAFF.

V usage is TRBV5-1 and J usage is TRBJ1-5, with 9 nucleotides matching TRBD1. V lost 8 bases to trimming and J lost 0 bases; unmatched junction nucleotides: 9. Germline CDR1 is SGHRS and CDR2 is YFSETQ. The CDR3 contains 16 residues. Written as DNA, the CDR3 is TGCGCCAGAAGAAGGGACAGGGCTACTAGCAATCAGCCCCAGCATTTT. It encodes CARRRDRATSNQPQHF.

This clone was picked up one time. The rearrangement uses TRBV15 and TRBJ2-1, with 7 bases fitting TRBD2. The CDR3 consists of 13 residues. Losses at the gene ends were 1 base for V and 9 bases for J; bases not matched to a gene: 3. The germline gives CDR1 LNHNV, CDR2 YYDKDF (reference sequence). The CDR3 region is CATSRGRELEQFF. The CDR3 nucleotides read TGTGCCACCAGCAGAGGGCGGGAGCTTGAGCAGTTCTTC.

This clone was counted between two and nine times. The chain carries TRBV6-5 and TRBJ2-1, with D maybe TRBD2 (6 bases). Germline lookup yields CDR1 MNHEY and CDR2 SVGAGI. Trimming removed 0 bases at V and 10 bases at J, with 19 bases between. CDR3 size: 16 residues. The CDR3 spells CASSYSTAGGRSEQFF. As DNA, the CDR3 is TGTGCCAGCAGTTACTCGACGGCCGGGGGTCGCTCGGAGCAGTTCTTC.

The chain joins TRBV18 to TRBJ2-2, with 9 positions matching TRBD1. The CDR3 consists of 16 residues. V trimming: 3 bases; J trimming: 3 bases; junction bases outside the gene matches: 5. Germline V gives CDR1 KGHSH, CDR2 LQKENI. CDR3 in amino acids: CASSPWTGAHTGELFF. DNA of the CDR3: TGTGCCAGCTCACCCTGGACAGGGGCGCACACCGGGGAGCTGTTTTTT.

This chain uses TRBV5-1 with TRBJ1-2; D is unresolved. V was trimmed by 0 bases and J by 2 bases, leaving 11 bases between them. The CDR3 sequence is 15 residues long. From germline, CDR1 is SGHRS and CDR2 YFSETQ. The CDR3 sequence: CASSLGNTLNYGYTF. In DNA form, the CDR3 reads TGCGCCAGCAGCTTGGGGAACACCTTAAACTATGGCTACACCTTC.

CDR3 sequence: CASTPFRDLTDTQYF. In DNA, the CDR3 is TGTGCCAGCACCCCGTTCCGGGACCTTACAGATACGCAGTATTTT. V gene TRBV6-1 combines with J gene TRBJ2-3; D might be TRBD1 or TRBD2, each matching 5 bases. The CDR3 consists of 15 residues. The germline CDR1 and CDR2 sequences are MNHNS and SASEGT. Trimming took off 7 bases at V and 3 bases at J, with 17 bases between the two ends.

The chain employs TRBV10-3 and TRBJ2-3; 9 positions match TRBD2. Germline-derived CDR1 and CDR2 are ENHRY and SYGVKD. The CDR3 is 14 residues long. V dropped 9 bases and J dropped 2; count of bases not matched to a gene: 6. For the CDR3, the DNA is TGTGCCATGGGTAGCGGGGGAACCACAGATACGCAGTATTTT. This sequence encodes CAMGSGGTTDTQYF.

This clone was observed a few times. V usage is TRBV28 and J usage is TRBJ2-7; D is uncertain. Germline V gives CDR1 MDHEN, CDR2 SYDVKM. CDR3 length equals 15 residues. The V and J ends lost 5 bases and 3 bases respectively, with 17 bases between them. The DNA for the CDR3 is TGTGCCAGCAGTCCCATCCTAAGAACCCTCTACGAGCAGTACTTC. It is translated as CASSPILRTLYEQYF. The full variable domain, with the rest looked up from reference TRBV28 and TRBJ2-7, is DVKVTQSSRYLVKRTGEKVFLECVQDMDHENMFWYRQDPGLGLRLIYFSYDVKMKEKGDIPEGYSVSREKKERFSLILESASTNQTSMYLCASSPILRTLYEQYFGPGTRLTVT.

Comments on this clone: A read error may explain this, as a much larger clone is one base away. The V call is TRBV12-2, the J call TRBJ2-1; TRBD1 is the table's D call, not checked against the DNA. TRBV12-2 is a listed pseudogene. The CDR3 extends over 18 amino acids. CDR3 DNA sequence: TGTGCAAGTCGCTTCCTCTCTAGGGGAAAGGGATCCTACAATAAGCAGTTCTTC. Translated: CASRFLSRGKGSYNKQFF.

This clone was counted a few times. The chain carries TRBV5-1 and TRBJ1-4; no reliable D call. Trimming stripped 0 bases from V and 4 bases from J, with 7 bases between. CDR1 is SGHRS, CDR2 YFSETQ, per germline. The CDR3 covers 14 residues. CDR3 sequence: CASSLAPGNEKLFF. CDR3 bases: TGCGCCAGCAGCTTGGCCCCGGGTAATGAAAAACTGTTTTTT.